These T cell receptor beta chains were read from a single sample in a study of shared clonotypes between healthy human individuals. Assay: immunoSEQ multiplex PCR; the TCRdb copy retains only in-frame clones and omits some. Of 2,500,000 or so clones in the sample, 80% to 95% were seen once. Sequenced sample: naive CD4+ T cells from PBMCs. Receptors originate from a man in his late teens or twenties in good health. Some clones in this sample may be carry-over from other donors' samples. Each CDR3 is given with its conserved first and last residue. A D gene is named only where the DNA matches it firmly. A clone size is listed for some rows: how often the clone was seen (once, few, many), or a class if it is expanded.

clone_size j_call d_call v_call cdr3_aa cdr3_nt
- TRBJ2-2 - TRBV15 CATSRDPAGLTGELFF TGTGCCACCAGCAGAGATCCCGCGGGGCTCACCGGGGAGCTGTTTTTT
- TRBJ1-3 - TRBV27 CASSSTWGENTIYF TGTGCCAGCAGCTCCACGTGGGGGGAAAACACCATATATTTT
- TRBJ1-3 - TRBV19 CASTPAVLRNTIYF TGTGCCAGTACCCCGGCAGTTTTGAGAAACACCATATATTTT
- TRBJ1-2 TRBD1 TRBV5-1 CASSLNPGQGGYGYTF TGCGCCAGCAGCCTAAATCCGGGACAGGGTGGCTATGGCTACACCTTC
- TRBJ2-7 - TRBV7-2 CASSQVRASYEQYF TGTGCCAGCAGCCAAGTGCGGGCGTCCTACGAGCAGTACTTC
- TRBJ2-3 TRBD1 TRBV28 CASSTPGQGLDTQYF TGTGCCAGCAGTACGCCGGGACAGGGTTTGGATACGCAGTATTTT
- TRBJ2-6 - TRBV7-8 CASSLGGASSGANVLTF TGTGCCAGCTCCCTAGGGGGGGCATCCTCTGGGGCCAACGTCCTGACTTTC
- TRBJ1-1 - TRBV27 CASTGPTEAFF TGTGCCAGCACAGGACCCACTGAAGCTTTCTTT
- TRBJ2-7 TRBD1 TRBV5-1 CASSPGQGDSYEQYF TGCGCCAGCAGTCCAGGACAGGGGGATTCCTACGAGCAGTACTTC
- TRBJ2-3 - TRBV5-1 CASSLGAITDTQYF TGCGCCAGCAGCTTGGGTGCGATCACAGATACGCAGTATTTT
- TRBJ1-2 - TRBV6-5 CASSPGPYYGYTF TGTGCCAGCAGTCCTGGACCCTACTATGGCTACACCTTC
- TRBJ1-1 - TRBV2 CARSLRTTEAFF TGTGCCAGGTCTCTTCGGACCACTGAAGCTTTCTTT
- TRBJ1-5 TRBD1 TRBV5-5 CASSLGTGVIQGQPQHF TGTGCCAGCAGCCTTGGGACAGGCGTCATCCAAGGACAGCCCCAGCATTTT
- TRBJ2-1 TRBD2 TRBV7-2 CASSPRVQRGYNEQFF TGTGCCAGCAGCCCCAGGGTCCAGCGGGGCTACAATGAGCAGTTCTTC
- TRBJ2-1 - TRBV4-1 CASSQPRRGIGDLSSYNEQFF TGCGCCAGCAGCCAACCTAGAAGGGGGATAGGGGATCTCAGCTCCTACAATGAGCAGTTCTTC
- TRBJ2-5 - TRBV5-1 CASSLDKETQYF TGCGCCAGCAGCTTGGATAAAGAGACCCAGTACTTC
- TRBJ2-5 - TRBV28 CASSLYARASARQETQYF TGTGCCAGCAGTTTATATGCCCGGGCTAGCGCCCGCCAAGAGACCCAGTACTTC
- TRBJ2-7 TRBD2 TRBV7-2 CASSPLASYEQYF TGTGCCAGCAGCCCACTAGCGTCCTACGAGCAGTACTTC
- TRBJ1-1 TRBD1 TRBV28 CASSLRTGRYTEAFF TGTGCCAGCAGTTTAAGGACAGGGAGGTACACTGAAGCTTTCTTT
- TRBJ2-3 - TRBV7-2 CASSLRVGSRLHTDTQYF TGTGCCAGCAGCTTAAGGGTGGGATCTCGACTCCACACAGATACGCAGTATTTT
- TRBJ2-7 TRBD2 TRBV7-2 CASSSGLAGSYEQYF TGTGCCAGCAGCTCTGGACTAGCGGGCTCCTACGAGCAGTACTTC
- TRBJ2-6 - TRBV7-2 CASSLVQARESGANVLTF TGTGCCAGCAGCTTAGTGCAGGCCAGGGAATCTGGGGCCAACGTCCTGACTTTC
- TRBJ2-2 - TRBV9 CASSVGGGNTGELFF TGTGCCAGCAGCGTAGGCGGGGGCAACACCGGGGAGCTGTTTTTT
- TRBJ2-2 TRBD2 TRBV28 CASRTLAGGPYTGELFF TGTGCCAGCAGAACACTAGCGGGAGGGCCTTACACCGGGGAGCTGTTTTTT
- TRBJ2-7 - TRBV7-3 CASSQNPTDEQYF TGTGCCAGCAGCCAAAACCCCACGGACGAGCAGTACTTC
- TRBJ1-4 - TRBV18 CASSPPSQGHEKLFF TGTGCCAGCTCACCACCCAGTCAGGGGCATGAAAAACTGTTTTTT
- TRBJ1-3 - TRBV7-3 CASSSSGGGNTIYF TGTGCCAGCAGCTCCTCCGGGGGAGGAAACACCATATATTTT
once TRBJ1-2 - TRBV6-5 CASSSRWGKGPYGYTF TGTGCCAGCAGTTCCCGGTGGGGGAAGGGACCCTATGGCTACACCTTC
- TRBJ2-7 - TRBV7-2 CASSLTGTLRNEQYF TGTGCCAGCAGCCTTACCGGGACACTACGAAACGAGCAGTACTTC
- TRBJ1-5 - TRBV29-1 CSYKAGGNQPQHF TGCAGTTACAAGGCAGGGGGCAATCAGCCCCAGCATTTT
- TRBJ2-3 TRBD1 TRBV30 CAWGNTGGTDTQYF TGTGCCTGGGGGAACACAGGGGGGACAGATACGCAGTATTTT